Given below is one T cell receptor (beta chain) in context. The antigen remains unidentified. TCR beta libraries were built with iRepertoire HTBI primers and Arm-PCR of CDR3 regions. TCRdb re-analysed the multiplex PCR reads in MiXCR, keeping a single row per CDR3 protein. The table includes over 350,000 distinct CDR3 sequences, around 16% detected once. This entry comes from a study of regulatory T cells in long-lasting Graves disease. Study in general: Graves' patients who were just diagnosed had used antithyroid drugs for under 3 months.

Whole-study results and caveats: Favoring TRBV28, TRBJ1-2 and TRBJ2-5 was a feature seen in persistent disease.

After removal of 5 bases from V and 3 bases from J, the junction contained 13 bases not matched to a gene. The CDR3 totals 17 residues. From germline, CDR1 is MNHNS and CDR2 SASEGT. Time point reported: newly diagnosed GD, antithyroid drugs for less than 3 months. The TCR library was made from RNA extracted from PBMCs. This sample was shared with a second study, whose subject was T cells in Graves' hyperthyroidism and ophthalmopathy.

The chain recombines TRBV6-1 with TRBJ2-3; 8 bases agree with TRBD2. The sequences come from peripheral blood mononuclear cells (PBMCs), collected at new diagnosis, from a patient treated with antithyroid drugs. The receptor's source is a woman aged 40 to 55 with Graves disease. The CDR3 DNA reads TGTGCCAGCAGTAGCCCCCGAAAGCGGGAGAGTACAGATACGCAGTATTTT. Protein product: CASSSPRKRESTDTQYF.